A selection of T cell receptor beta chains follows, all from one sample in a study of OX40 agonist ivuxolimab in advanced cancers. The method was immunoSEQ multiplex PCR; TCRdb's version includes in-frame clones alone and lacks a portion of them. The sample contains tens of thousands of clones, approximately 92% of which appear only once. The source was CD4+ or CD8+ T cells sorted from blood, collected in a trial of the OX40 agonist ivuxolimab. All receptors come from an adult with an advanced solid tumor such as melanoma, head and neck, liver or kidney cancer. Each CDR3 is given with its conserved first and last residue.

>TRBJ1-1|TRBV27
CASSSGEGRGNTEAFF
>TRBJ1-2|TRBV4-2
CASSQRTGGGYGYTF
>TRBJ1-5|TRBV6-5
CASMWGYSNQPQHF
>TRBJ2-5|TRBV21-1
CASSWIGEGGETQYF
>TRBJ2-2|TRBV29-1
CSVEVDTGELFF
>TRBJ2-1|TRBV28
CASSSGTGVSSYNEQFF
>TRBJ2-3|TRBV5-1
CASGNRASSTDTQYF
>TRBJ1-3|TRBV6-1
CASRAMDTSGNTIYF
>TRBJ1-5|TRBV19
CASSIEGRVWQPQHF
>TRBJ2-2|TRBV14
CASSRLGTVNTGELFF
>TRBJ1-2|TRBV4-3
CASSQDFRGGLGYTF
>TRBJ1-1|TRBV30
CAWKPGHWNTEAFF
>TRBJ1-1|TRBV28
CASRMDENTEAFF
>TRBJ2-7|TRBV28
CASSLFVQLGNEQYF
>TRBJ2-6|TRBV14
CASRGRDSGANVLTF
>TRBJ2-5|TRBV7-2
CASSFDRGYQETQYF
>TRBJ1-5|TRBV19
CASSIDRGGGRQPQHF
>TRBJ2-5|TRBV6-5
CASSSGQGLETQYF